Included here is one TCR beta chain sequence, with context. Authors' analysis steps: Amplification of reference gene primers provided the estimated nucleated cell counts. Measured with immunoSEQ multiplex PCR; TCRdb has only the in-frame clones, and not every one. That table furnishes V, J and clone size, whereas the DNA furnished D and trimming. Of around 140,000 clones listed, approximately 88% are singletons. Deletions cut 9 bases from V and 4 bases from J, with 16 bases between. CDR3 length equals 13 residues. CDR1 is SGHAT and CDR2 is FQNNGV in the germline V gene. The sample comes from a study of blood T cell repertoires in COVID-19. At the level of the study: Material from acute and convalescent COVID-19 was sourced from the United States, Italy and Spain. Sample material is recorded as cDNA or gDNA derived from T cells, B-cell-depleted T cells, or PBMCs.

The chain has TRBV11-2 and TRBJ2-7, with D perhaps matching TRBD2 (7 bases). The sequenced sample consisted of peripheral blood. The TCR comes from a woman older than 75 with acute or convalescent COVID-19. The CDR3 nucleotides read TGTGCCAGTAACAGGGAGGGGAGGTACGAGCAGTACTTC. It encodes CASNREGRYEQYF.